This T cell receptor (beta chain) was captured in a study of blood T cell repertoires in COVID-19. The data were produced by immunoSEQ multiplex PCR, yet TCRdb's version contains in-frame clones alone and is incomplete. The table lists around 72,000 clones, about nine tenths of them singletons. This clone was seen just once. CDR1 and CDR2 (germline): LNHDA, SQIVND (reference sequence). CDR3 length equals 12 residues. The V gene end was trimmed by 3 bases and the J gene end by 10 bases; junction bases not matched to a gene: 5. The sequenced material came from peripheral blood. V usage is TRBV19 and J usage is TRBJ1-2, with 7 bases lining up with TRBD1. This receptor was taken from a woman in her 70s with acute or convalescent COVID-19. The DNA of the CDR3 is TGTGCCAGTAGTATCTTGCAGGGGGACTACACCTTC. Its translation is CASSILQGDYTF.